A single T cell receptor beta chain is shown here with its context. The source of the sample is a study of blood T cell repertoires in COVID-19. The CDR3 consists of 14 residues. The germline V gene has CDR1 SQVTM and CDR2 ANQGSEA. V lost 4 bases to trimming and J lost 0 bases, with 11 bases between them. The data were produced by immunoSEQ multiplex PCR, yet TCRdb's version contains in-frame clones alone and is incomplete. The table lists fewer than 100,000 clones, around 90% of them singletons. The sample taken for sequencing was peripheral blood. This sequence was found in a woman older than 75 with acute or convalescent COVID-19. This rearrangement joins TRBV29-1 to TRBJ2-3; unclear D gene. CDR3 in DNA: TGCAGCGTTGTGTTCTTTACTAGCACAGATACGCAGTATTTT. Encoded protein: CSVVFFTSTDTQYF.